The present T cell receptor (beta chain) was sequenced within a study of cytomegalovirus exposure and HLA in healthy donors. General study results and limits: The study labeled more than 150 TCR beta chains cytomegalovirus-associated. In a later analysis, CMV-associated beta chains were mostly HLA-associated, it appeared. With later analysis, a missense DCLRE1C variant became linked to TCR beta V- and J-gene trimming.

With regard to this clone: Its antigen is undetermined.

The PCR was carried out with 60 Vbeta primers and 13 Jbeta primers. TCRdb's table, derived via immunoSEQ multiplex PCR, lists solely in-frame clones and lacks some. The table shows about 83,000 clones, with under 80% occurring only once. The CDR3 covers 13 residues. From germline, CDR1 is MGHDK and CDR2 SYGVNS. Germline trimming cut 4 bases from V and 3 bases from J; bases unmatched to any gene: 0. The TCR was taken from a man aged 60 to 75 in good health and CMV-seronegative. The chain joins TRBV25-1 to TRBJ1-1, with 9 bases that match TRBD1. Sequenced input: PBMCs. CDR3 DNA sequence: TGTGCCAGCAGTGGACAGGGGGACACTGAAGCTTTCTTT. It translates to CASSGQGDTEAFF.